The subject of this entry is one T cell receptor (beta chain). Its antigen is unidentified. This sample was taken from a study of long-term antiretroviral therapy in people with HIV. Study results and caveats: Diversity increased after ART yet remained lower than in transplant donor controls. Whereas controls had wider CDR3 length ranges, HIV repertoires had narrower ones.

The ends lost 2 bases at V and 2 bases at J; junction bases unmatched: 5. Per the germline V gene, CDR1 is MNHNY and CDR2 is SVGAGI (reference sequence). This CDR3 spans 15 amino acids. The libraries were made with immunoSEQ v3.0 at survey level. Repertoires were generated with immunoSEQ multiplex PCR, while TCRdb's copy carries only in-frame clones and drops some. Of about 39,000 clones in the sample, roughly nine tenths are singletons; the top ten hold less than 4.5%. The V gene is TRBV6-6, the J gene TRBJ2-7; TRBD1 aligns across 8 bases. The receptor was derived from a woman aged 50 to 60 with HIV. The starting material was unsorted PBMCs, obtained 1.2 years after starting antiretroviral therapy. The CDR3 DNA is TGTGCCAGCAGTTACGGGGACAGGTCGACCTACGAGCAGTACTTC. The encoded protein is CASSYGDRSTYEQYF.